Below, 30 T cell receptor beta chains from the same sample are listed, as sequenced in a study of blood T cell repertoires in COVID-19. The method was immunoSEQ multiplex PCR; TCRdb's version includes in-frame clones alone and lacks a portion of them. This sample has about 220,000 clones, with approximately 81% found just once. The sample consisted of peripheral blood. The source of these receptors is a woman aged 55-69 years who had recovered from COVID-19.

The rearrangement uses TRBV6-5 and TRBJ2-7; D possibly corresponds to TRBD1 (6 bases). The CDR3 runs 14 residues. Trimming stripped 6 bases from V and 7 bases from J, with 19 bases between. Germline-derived CDR1 and CDR2 are MNHEY and SVGAGI. CDR3 amino acids: CASRAGTTDQEQYF. DNA for the CDR3: TGTGCCAGCAGGGCCGGGACAACTGATCAGGAGCAGTACTTC.

This chain joins TRBV5-1 and TRBJ1-4; no reliable D call. The germline V and J ends were trimmed by 7 bases and 3 bases, with 10 bases remaining between them. The CDR3 has 13 residues. CDR1 and CDR2 (germline): SGHRS, YFSETQ. Here the CDR3 reads CASAKIANEKLFF. CDR3 bases: TGCGCCAGCGCTAAGATCGCTAATGAAAAACTGTTTTTT.

This clone was observed a few times. The V and J genes are TRBV7-2 and TRBJ1-2, with D uncertain. V shed 5 bases and J shed 2 bases, with 12 bases lying between them. The CDR3 runs 14 residues. CDR1 and CDR2 (germline): SGHTA, FQGNSA. The chain's CDR3 is CASSPRTGNYGYTF. The CDR3 DNA is TGTGCCAGCAGCCCCCGGACTGGAAACTATGGCTACACCTTC.

The rearrangement links TRBV18 to TRBJ2-7, with TRBD2 as a possible D gene (5 bases). CDR3 size: 15 residues. Trimming took 2 bases from V and 3 from J, leaving 14 bases between them. The V gene's germline CDR1 is KGHSH and CDR2 LQKENI. The CDR3 sequence: CASSPSVGEIYEQYF. In nucleotides, the CDR3 is TGTGCCAGCTCACCATCGGTCGGGGAAATCTACGAGCAGTACTTC.

The chain is built from TRBV4-3 and TRBJ2-3, with TRBD2 as a possible D gene (5 bases). The CDR3 loop spans 16 amino acids. V was trimmed by 4 bases and J by 4 bases, leaving 18 bases between them. Germline lookup yields CDR1 LGHNA and CDR2 YSLEER. As DNA, the CDR3 is TGCGCCAGCAGCCTCTCCGGCCCCCCGAGGGCAGATACGCAGTATTTT. Translated, it gives CASSLSGPPRADTQYF.

This clone is a singleton in its sample. The genes are TRBV20-1 and TRBJ2-5; 8 bases line up with TRBD2. There are 13 residues in the CDR3. CDR1 and CDR2 from the germline V gene are DFQATT and SNEGSKA (reference sequence). Trimming removed 3 bases from V and 5 bases from J; junction bases left unmatched: 5. DNA of the CDR3: TGCAGTGCTAGTACGGGGGGGCCTGAGACCCAGTACTTC. It translates to CSASTGGPETQYF.

This clone came up a few times. The rearrangement joins TRBV12-5 to TRBJ2-5; TRBD1 is a possible D gene (6 bases). The V end was cut by 1 base, the J end by 7 bases, with 10 bases between. Germline assignment: CDR1 LGHNT and CDR2 FRNRAP. The CDR3 runs to 13 residues. CDR3 sequence: CASGLGVGATQYF. The CDR3 nucleotides are TGTGCTAGTGGTTTGGGTGTGGGGGCGACCCAGTACTTC.

This chain links TRBV5-1 with TRBJ1-6; maybe TRBD1 (5 bases). The CDR3 sequence is 15 residues long. Trimming removed 0 bases from V and 10 bases from J, with 14 bases in between. From germline, CDR1 is SGHRS and CDR2 YFSETQ. The DNA of the CDR3 is TGCGCCAGCAGCTTGGCCGGGCAGGGAAGATCACCCCTCCACTTT. Its protein product is CASSLAGQGRSPLHF. The entire variable domain, with the rest obtained from reference TRBV5-1 and TRBJ1-6, is as follows: KAGVTQTPRYLIKTRGQQVTLSCSPISGHRSVSWYQQTPGQGLQFLFEYFSETQRNKGNFPGRFSGRQFSNSRSEMNVSTLELGDSALYLCASSLAGQGRSPLHFGNGTRLTVT.

This clone was seen just once. This sequence joins TRBV7-2 and TRBJ1-4; 12 bases fit TRBD1. Germline V gene lookup returns CDR1 SGHTA and CDR2 FQGNSA. This CDR3 has 15 amino acids. The trim removed 3 bases at V and 8 bases at J, leaving 4 bases unmatched. The CDR3 coding sequence is TGTGCCAGCAGCTTCACCGGGACAGGGGGCGAAAAACTGTTTTTT. Amino acids: CASSFTGTGGEKLFF.

The rearrangement links TRBV4-1 to TRBJ2-2, with D possibly matching TRBD1 (6 bases). CDR3 length equals 15 residues. The V gene lost 1 base and the J gene lost 10 bases, with 16 bases spanning the gap. Germline assignment: CDR1 MGHRA and CDR2 YSYEKL. CDR3 in amino acids: CASSQGDRGKVELFF. The CDR3 DNA reads as TGCGCCAGCAGCCAAGGGGATAGGGGGAAGGTGGAGCTGTTTTTT.

The chain joins TRBV19 to TRBJ2-3, with D tentatively TRBD2 (5 bases). This CDR3 spans 12 amino acids. Deletions cut 6 bases from V and 6 bases from J, with 10 bases between. Germline assignment: CDR1 LNHDA and CDR2 SQIVND (reference sequence). CDR3 in DNA: TGTGCCAGTAGAGGGAGCGTCGATACGCAGTATTTT. It is translated as CASRGSVDTQYF.

V gene TRBV11-2 combines with J gene TRBJ1-1; D is possibly TRBD1 (5 bases). V gave up 5 bases and J gave up 10 bases, with 11 bases separating them. The CDR3 has 11 residues. Germline assignment: CDR1 SGHAT and CDR2 FQNNGV. This chain's CDR3 is CASSLLTGAFF. The CDR3, as DNA: TGTGCCAGCAGCCTCCTAACAGGAGCTTTCTTT.

This clone was seen once. The rearrangement joins TRBV7-2 to TRBJ2-1; no clear D. This CDR3 is built from 16 residues. Between the trimmed V and J ends, which lost 0 bases and 1 base, there was a span of 10 bases. Per germline, CDR1 SGHTA and CDR2 FQGNSA. The CDR3 DNA reads as TGTGCCAGCAGCTTAGCGTCGGCGGATTCCTACAATGAGCAGTTCTTC. This translates into CASSLASADSYNEQFF.

This clone occurred a few times. The chain links TRBV14 to TRBJ2-2; D unclear. Germline V gene data show CDR1 as SGHDN and CDR2 as FVKESK. The ends were cut back, 6 bases at V and 0 bases at J, with 8 bases in the middle. The length of the CDR3 is 14 residues. The CDR3 reads CASSRTANTGELFF. As DNA, the CDR3 is TGTGCCAGCAGTCGCACTGCGAACACCGGGGAGCTGTTTTTT.

The CDR3 spells CASTPGQGFTGELFF. CDR3 nucleotide sequence: TGTGCCAGTACCCCCGGACAGGGTTTTACCGGGGAGCTGTTTTTT. The rearrangement joins TRBV19 to TRBJ2-2; 8 bases line up with TRBD1. The trim removed 7 bases at V and 5 bases at J, leaving 9 bases unmatched. Germline V CDR1 and CDR2: LNHDA, SQIVND (reference sequence). The CDR3 contains 15 residues.

The V gene is TRBV9, the J gene TRBJ2-5; perhaps TRBD2 as D (6 bases). With 2 bases removed from V and 5 bases from J, the gap between germline ends came to 13 bases. CDR3 size: 14 residues. The V gene's germline CDR1 is SGDLS and CDR2 YYNGEE. The CDR3 DNA sequence: TGTGCCAGCAGCGTGGGCACTAGCTTGGAGACCCAGTACTTC. The encoded protein is CASSVGTSLETQYF.

The CDR3 loop is CASSIQRGGTDTQYF. CDR3 DNA: TGTGCCAGTAGTATCCAGCGGGGGGGCACAGATACGCAGTATTTT. The V call is TRBV19, the J call TRBJ2-3; 9 nucleotides align to TRBD2. The CDR3 length is 15 residues. V dropped 3 bases and J dropped 1; count of bases not matched to a gene: 2. Per germline, CDR1 LNHDA and CDR2 SQIVND (reference sequence).

The chain combines TRBV4-3 with TRBJ2-1; D perhaps matches TRBD2 (6 bases). CDR1 is LGHNA and CDR2 is YSLEER in the germline V gene. The CDR3 has 15 residues. Deletions cut 4 bases from V and 4 bases from J, with 14 bases between. The CDR3 here is CASSLVRGRYNEQFF. CDR3 DNA: TGCGCCAGCAGCCTTGTCCGGGGGAGATACAATGAGCAGTTCTTC.

Note on this clone: One junction end does not reproduce the germline sequence, and a read error may be involved. The chain is built from TRBV25-1 and TRBJ2-3; D is possibly TRBD2 (5 bases). CDR1 and CDR2 (germline): MGHDK, SYGVNS. The CDR3 loop spans 13 amino acids. CDR3 sequence reads: CASSGSSTDTHYF. The CDR3 DNA reads TGTGCCAGCAGTGGATCTAGCACAGATACGCATTATTTT.

This rearrangement joins TRBV6-5 to TRBJ2-7, with a weak D call TRBD1 (5 bases). V gave up 6 bases and J gave up 2 bases, with 14 bases separating them. CDR3 length equals 14 residues. Germline CDR1 reads MNHEY; CDR2 reads SVGAGI. CDR3 region: CASSQGEHPYEQYF. CDR3 sequence (DNA): TGTGCCAGCAGCCAGGGTGAACACCCCTACGAGCAGTACTTC.

The chain combines TRBV6-5 with TRBJ2-1; no clear D. CDR1 and CDR2 (germline): MNHEY, SVGAGI. There are 13 residues in the CDR3. Trimming took 3 bases from V and 6 from J, leaving 9 bases between them. This CDR3 reads CASSYSRGNEQFF. CDR3 nucleotides: TGTGCCAGCAGTTATAGCCGTGGCAATGAGCAGTTCTTC.

The chain combines TRBV2 with TRBJ1-5, with D unresolved. Germline lookup yields CDR1 SNHLY and CDR2 FYNNEI. The V and J ends lost 5 bases and 3 bases respectively, with 14 bases between them. CDR3 length: 15 amino acids. This chain's CDR3 is CASSPMGRHNQPQHF. CDR3 nucleotide sequence: TGTGCCAGCAGTCCAATGGGCAGACACAATCAGCCCCAGCATTTT. Based on the CDR3 plus reference TRBV2 and TRBJ1-5, the full variable domain is EPEVTQTPSHQVTQMGQEVILRCVPISNHLYFYWYRQILGQKVEFLVSFYNNEISEKSEIFDDQFSVERPDGSNFTLKIRSTKLEDSAMYFCASSPMGRHNQPQHFGDGTRLSIL.

The V and J genes are TRBV10-3 and TRBJ1-4; D unresolved. Germline V gene sequence: CDR1 ENHRY, CDR2 SYGVKD. V dropped 0 bases and J dropped 0 bases, with 17 bases sitting between them. CDR3 size: 19 residues. CDR3: CAISESNRAEDATNEKLFF. The CDR3 nucleotides are TGTGCCATCAGTGAGTCGAATCGAGCAGAGGATGCAACTAATGAAAAACTGTTTTTT.

The chain carries TRBV3-1 (or the pseudogene TRBV3-2) and TRBJ1-3; D call uncertain. Germline CDR1 reads LGHDT; CDR2 reads YNNKEL (reference sequence). The V and J ends lost 1 base and 4 bases respectively, with 11 bases between them. This CDR3 contains 15 residues. The CDR3 protein is CASSQASDGGNTIYF. The CDR3 DNA sequence: TGTGCCAGCAGCCAAGCGTCTGACGGGGGAAACACCATATATTTT.

The chain carries TRBV6-2 or TRBV6-3 and TRBJ2-7; D is unclear. Germline values: CDR1 MNHEY, CDR2 SVGEGT. This CDR3 contains 13 residues. The V gene lost 0 bases and the J gene lost 0 bases, with 3 bases spanning the gap. CDR3 bases: TGTGCCAGCAGTTACTCTCACTCCTACGAGCAGTACTTC. Amino acid sequence: CASSYSHSYEQYF.

V usage is TRBV4-2 and J usage is TRBJ1-5; 8 bases align to TRBD1. V gave up 4 bases and J gave up 3 bases; unmatched junction bases: 8. The germline V gene encodes CDR1 LGHNA and CDR2 YNFKEQ. The CDR3 runs to 16 residues. CDR3 residues: CASSPSDRDNNQPQHF. CDR3 nucleotide sequence: TGTGCCAGCAGCCCGTCGGACAGGGATAACAATCAGCCCCAGCATTTT.

This clone was seen only a few times. This rearrangement joins TRBV30 to TRBJ1-4, with 7 bases identical to TRBD1. The CDR3 is made up of 17 amino acids. V trimming: 2 bases; J trimming: 0 bases; junction bases outside the gene matches: 9. CDR1 is GTSNPN and CDR2 is SVGIG in the germline V gene (reference sequence). The DNA of the CDR3 is TGTGCCTGGAGTACACCCGGCAGGGGGGCAACTAATGAAAAACTGTTTTTT. This gives the protein CAWSTPGRGATNEKLFF.

This clone was seen a few times. The chain combines TRBV6-2 or TRBV6-3 with TRBJ2-3; the D is unclear. This CDR3 is 12 amino acids long. The V and J ends lost 0 bases and 5 bases respectively, with 3 bases between them. Germline V CDR1 and CDR2: MNHEY, SVGEGT. CDR3 loop: CASSYSRDTQYF. The CDR3 nucleotides are TGTGCCAGCAGTTACTCGAGAGATACGCAGTATTTT.

V and J are TRBV6-1 and TRBJ1-1, with unresolved D. This CDR3 contains 14 residues. Germline V gives CDR1 MNHNS, CDR2 SASEGT. Trimming took off 6 bases at V and 4 bases at J, with 15 bases between the two ends. The CDR3 sequence is CASSKVQRGTEAFF. In DNA form, the CDR3 reads TGTGCCAGCAGCAAGGTCCAACGGGGCACTGAAGCTTTCTTT.

The sample holds one count of this clone. The V gene is TRBV18, the J gene TRBJ1-1; D is ambiguous. V was cut by 3 bases and J by 1 base, with 12 bases left in between. The germline gives CDR1 KGHSH, CDR2 LQKENI. The CDR3 is 15 amino acids. The CDR3 is CASSPRGIRNTEAFF. The CDR3 DNA sequence: TGTGCCAGCTCACCTCGGGGAATTAGGAACACTGAAGCTTTCTTT.